This T cell receptor (beta chain) stems from a study of blood T cell repertoires in COVID-19. Study-wide background: From T cells, B-cell-depleted T cells, or PBMCs came the material, which was cDNA or gDNA.

Across over 20 US areas, participants ranged in age from roughly 18 to 95 years. Only in-frame clones appear in the TCRdb table, and some are missing; sequencing was by immunoSEQ multiplex PCR. The table lists roughly 240,000 clones, about nine tenths of them singletons. The clonotype comes from a woman aged 25 to 39 with acute COVID-19. The sample taken for sequencing was PBMCs or T cells enriched from blood (not recorded which).

CDR3 nucleotides: TGTGCCAGCAGCTCCACTACTAGCGGGGGGGTTTCTTCAGATACGCAGTATTTT. Its protein is CASSSTTSGGVSSDTQYF. The chain links TRBV7-9 to TRBJ2-3; 13 bases match TRBD2. The germline V gene encodes CDR1 SEHNR and CDR2 FQNEAQ (reference sequence). V lost 4 bases, J lost 4 bases, and 11 bases stayed unmatched. CDR3 length: 18 amino acids.